A single sample is the source of the 7 T cell receptor beta chains below, sequenced in a study of T cells in localized non-small cell lung cancer. Profiling relied on immunoSEQ multiplex PCR, and the TCRdb table lists in-frame clones only, not all of them. The data show around 30,000 clones, approximately 78% seen once. The specimen was peripheral blood, collected before any cancer treatment. These receptors originate from a male donor aged 60 or older with stage II squamous cell lung carcinoma.

The chain has TRBV5-1 and TRBJ1-1; D may be TRBD1 (5 bases). Between the trimmed V and J ends, which lost 1 base and 4 bases, there was a span of 14 bases. Germline-derived CDR1 and CDR2 are SGHRS and YFSETQ. The CDR3 is made up of 15 amino acids. The CDR3 here is CASSLSGVWVTEAFF. The CDR3 region has the DNA TGCGCCAGCAGCTTGTCGGGGGTCTGGGTCACTGAAGCTTTCTTT. Looking up the rest from reference TRBV5-1 and TRBJ1-1 gives the full variable domain: KAGVTQTPRYLIKTRGQQVTLSCSPISGHRSVSWYQQTPGQGLQFLFEYFSETQRNKGNFPGRFSGRQFSNSRSEMNVSTLELGDSALYLCASSLSGVWVTEAFFGQGTRLTVV.

The rearrangement links TRBV7-2 to TRBJ1-3, with 7 bases fitting TRBD1. CDR3 length: 15 residues. Germline loops: CDR1 SGHTA, CDR2 FQGNSA. Losses at the gene ends were 2 bases for V and 1 base for J; bases not matched to a gene: 2. Written as DNA, the CDR3 is TGTGCCAGCAGCTTACTCAGGGGGTCTGGAAACACCATATATTTT. It yields the protein CASSLLRGSGNTIYF.

The J gene is TRBJ1-1, the V gene TRBV6-5, with D possibly matching TRBD1 (5 bases). Per germline, CDR1 MNHEY and CDR2 SVGAGI. Trimming shortened V by 6 bases and J by 2 bases, and 13 bases separated the two germline ends. The length of the CDR3 is 14 residues. The CDR3 region has the DNA TGTGCCAGCAGCCGGCAGACAGTCAACACTGAAGCTTTCTTT. Amino acid sequence: CASSRQTVNTEAFF.

The chain uses TRBV5-6 and TRBJ2-3, with 7 bases fitting TRBD1. V lost 3 bases to trimming and J lost 2 bases; unmatched junction nucleotides: 3. CDR1 is SGHDT and CDR2 is YYEEEE in the germline V gene. There are 14 residues in the CDR3. The CDR3 DNA follows: TGTGCCAGCAGCTGGGGACAGCCCACAGATACGCAGTATTTT. Residues: CASSWGQPTDTQYF. Filled out from reference TRBV5-6 and TRBJ2-3, the complete variable domain reads DAGVTQSPTHLIKTRGQQVTLRCSPKSGHDTVSWYQQALGQGPQFIFQYYEEEERQRGNFPDRFSGHQFPNYSSELNVNALLLGDSALYLCASSWGQPTDTQYFGPGTRLTVL.

In its sample, this clone was seen once. The chain carries TRBV11-2 and TRBJ2-1; D uncertain. Germline V gene data show CDR1 as SGHAT and CDR2 as FQNNGV. This CDR3 has 16 residues. V was cut by 2 bases and J by 5 bases, with 16 bases left in between. The CDR3 sequence: CASSLSRVEWDNEQFF. CDR3 sequence (DNA): TGTGCCAGCAGCTTATCTAGGGTAGAGTGGGACAATGAGCAGTTCTTC.

This chain joins TRBV30 and TRBJ2-7; a weak D match, TRBD1 (6 bases). The CDR3 contains 14 residues. Germline V gene sequence: CDR1 GTSNPN, CDR2 SVGIG (reference sequence). V shed 1 base and J shed 3 bases, with 13 bases lying between them. The CDR3 sequence is CAWSASGTFYEQYF. The CDR3, as DNA: TGTGCCTGGAGTGCCTCCGGGACATTCTACGAGCAGTACTTC.

The chain links TRBV5-5 to TRBJ2-7; D unclear. This CDR3 is 15 amino acids long. V was trimmed by 4 bases and J by 0 bases, leaving 14 bases between them. CDR1 and CDR2 from the germline V gene are SGHKS and YYEKEE (reference sequence). For the CDR3, the DNA is TGTGCCAGCAGCATGATTACGGGCGGCTCCTACGAGCAGTACTTC. Its protein is CASSMITGGSYEQYF.